This TCR beta chain was captured by sequencing in a study of blood T cell repertoires in COVID-19. Profiled with immunoSEQ multiplex PCR; TCRdb holds only in-frame clones, not every one. This table has roughly 90,000 clones, roughly 83% appearing once. There are 18 residues in the CDR3. Deletions cut 5 bases from V and 0 bases from J, with 20 bases between. Germline lookup yields CDR1 SGHAT and CDR2 FQNNGV. Material: peripheral blood. J is TRBJ2-1 and V is TRBV11-2, with unresolved D. The receptor was derived from a human donor in a cohort sampled during active COVID-19. The CDR3 protein is CASSPSSEAASSYNEQFF. In DNA form, the CDR3 reads TGTGCCAGCAGCCCATCCTCCGAGGCGGCTAGCTCCTACAATGAGCAGTTCTTC.